The rows below give T cell receptor beta chains drawn from one sample of a study of beta chain features in type 1 diabetes. The repertoire was sequenced with immunoSEQ multiplex PCR; TCRdb's copy has only in-frame clones and lacks some. The repertoire holds some 270,000 clones, with roughly 14% as singletons. Input material: naive CD4+ T cells from blood. These receptors were obtained from a woman between 35 and 50 years old in good health. Both conserved end residues are part of each CDR3. A D gene is named only where the DNA matches it firmly. Clone size is not always given. Where it is, it says once, few, many or a class for expanded clones.

clone_size | d_call | cdr3_length | j_call | v_call | cdr3_nt | cdr3_aa
. | . | 15 | TRBJ2-5 | TRBV10-3 | TGTGCCATCAGTGAGTCTCGAAGGGGACAAGAGACCCAGTACTTC | CAISESRRGQETQYF
. | TRBD1 | 18 | TRBJ2-7 | TRBV18 | TGTGCCAGCTCACCACTCTCTTTGCAGCCAGGGGGCTCGAACGAGCAGTACTTC | CASSPLSLQPGGSNEQYF
few | TRBD1 | 16 | TRBJ1-1 | TRBV6-5 | TGTGCCAGCAGTTCCGGGACAGCTCCCTCGAACACTGAAGCTTTCTTT | CASSSGTAPSNTEAFF
. | TRBD1 | 16 | TRBJ2-5 | TRBV4-2 | TGTGCCAGCAGCCCTGTCGGGACAGGGGACGGTGAGACCCAGTACTTC | CASSPVGTGDGETQYF
. | . | 13 | TRBJ2-5 | TRBV5-4 | TGTGCCAGCAACAACATCGGGCAAGAGACCCAGTACTTC | CASNNIGQETQYF
. | . | 14 | TRBJ2-1 | TRBV5-4 | TGTGCCAGCAGCCAAGGCGTAAGGGGGAATGAGCAGTTCTTC | CASSQGVRGNEQFF
. | . | 14 | TRBJ2-2 | TRBV5-1 | TGCGCCAGCAGGCCTAACAGGGACACCGGGGAGCTGTTTTTT | CASRPNRDTGELFF
few | . | 15 | TRBJ1-5 | TRBV7-2 | TGTGCCAGCAGCTTAGTCGGGGGGCTGGTTCAGCCCCAGCATTTT | CASSLVGGLVQPQHF
few | . | 16 | TRBJ1-5 | TRBV18 | TGTGCCAGCTCTCAGGTTGCTTCGGATAGCAATCAGCCCCAGCATTTT | CASSQVASDSNQPQHF
once | . | 14 | TRBJ1-2 | TRBV7-9 | TGTGCCAGCAGCTTCGCGGGGGGGAGGGATGGCTACACCTTC | CASSFAGGRDGYTF
. | . | 13 | TRBJ1-2 | TRBV27 | TGTGCCAGCAGTTCTCAGAAGAACTATGGCTACACCTTC | CASSSQKNYGYTF
few | TRBD1 | 15 | TRBJ2-5 | TRBV5-1 | TGCGCCAGCAGCTGGAGGACAGGGGGATACGAGACCCAGTACTTC | CASSWRTGGYETQYF
. | TRBD2 | 15 | TRBJ2-7 | TRBV11-2 | TGTGCCAGCAGGCCCCCCGGGGGGGCAGGTGTCGAGCAGTACTTC | CASRPPGGAGVEQYF
. | . | 13 | TRBJ2-5 | TRBV5-4 | TGTGCCAGCAGCCCTCGCCCGGGAGAGACCCAGTACTTC | CASSPRPGETQYF
. | . | 12 | TRBJ2-1 | TRBV4-2 | TGTGCCAGCAGCCTAGAGGGAGATGAGCAGTTCTTC | CASSLEGDEQFF
. | . | 13 | TRBJ1-1 | TRBV6-5 | TGTGCCAGCAGTTATAAAATCGGGGCTGAAGCTTTCTTT | CASSYKIGAEAFF
. | TRBD2 | 16 | TRBJ2-5 | TRBV6-1 | TGTGCCAGCAGTGCGACTAGCGGGGGGACCCAAGAGACCCAGTACTTC | CASSATSGGTQETQYF
. | TRBD1 | 13 | TRBJ1-1 | TRBV6-5 | TGTGCCAGCAGGGGACAGGGAGGAACTGAAGCTTTCTTT | CASRGQGGTEAFF
. | TRBD1 | 15 | TRBJ2-5 | TRBV2 | TGTGCCAGCAGGGCCGGGACAGGGGTGCAAGAGACCCAGTACTTC | CASRAGTGVQETQYF
. | . | 15 | TRBJ2-6 | TRBV4-1 | TGCGCCAGCAGCCTCCCTCTCCCTGGGGCCAACGTCCTGACTTTC | CASSLPLPGANVLTF
. | . | 14 | TRBJ1-6 | TRBV18 | TGTGCCAGCTCACCTGGGACGGAGGGTTCACCCCTCCACTTT | CASSPGTEGSPLHF
few | TRBD1 | 14 | TRBJ1-2 | TRBV28 | TGTGCCAGCGAGACAGGGACCCAACGCTATGGCTACACCTTC | CASETGTQRYGYTF
few | TRBD1 | 18 | TRBJ1-3 | TRBV4-2 | TGTGCCAGCAGCCAAGGCGGGGGACAGGGGGTCTCTGGAAACACCATATATTTT | CASSQGGGQGVSGNTIYF
few | TRBD1 | 15 | TRBJ2-7 | TRBV7-2 | TGTGCCAGCAGCATACAGGGGGCCAGCGCCTACGAGCAGTACTTC | CASSIQGASAYEQYF
few | TRBD2 | 19 | TRBJ2-1 | TRBV7-9 | TGTGCCAGCAGCTGGGGTTCTAGCGGGGGGGCCCTAGCGGCCCTAGAGCAGTTCTTC | CASSWGSSGGALAALEQFF
few | TRBD1 | 16 | TRBJ1-2 | TRBV4-1 | TGCGCCAGCAGCCAAGAACGAGGCAGGGGGAACTATGGCTACACCTTC | CASSQERGRGNYGYTF
. | . | 13 | TRBJ1-2 | TRBV6-1 | TGTGCCAGCAGTAGCGACAGGAACTATGGCTACACCTTC | CASSSDRNYGYTF
. | TRBD2 | 14 | TRBJ2-5 | TRBV19 | TGTGCCAGTAGTCTACAACTAGCGCAAGAGACCCAGTACTTC | CASSLQLAQETQYF
. | . | 17 | TRBJ1-2 | TRBV2 | TGTGCCAGCAGTACAGGGTGGAGCCAAGGGGCCAAGTATGGCTACACCTTC | CASSTGWSQGAKYGYTF
few | . | 13 | TRBJ2-7 | TRBV19 | TGTGCCAGTAGCGTCGCAGGGGAGTACGAGCAGTACTTC | CASSVAGEYEQYF
. | . | 15 | TRBJ2-5 | TRBV19 | TGTGCCAGTAGTGGGGGATGGACAGTACAAGAGACCCAGTACTTC | CASSGGWTVQETQYF
. | TRBD2 | 14 | TRBJ2-2 | TRBV15 | TGTGCCACCAGCAGAGGCGGGACTAGCGGGGAGCTGTTTTTT | CATSRGGTSGELFF
. | . | 15 | TRBJ2-3 | TRBV27 | TGTGCCAGCAGTCTACTCGGACAGCTCACAGATACGCAGTATTTT | CASSLLGQLTDTQYF
. | TRBD1 | 16 | TRBJ2-7 | TRBV7-2 | TGTGCCAGCAGCTTAGGCGTCACAGGGGTCTCGGTCGAGCAGTACTTC | CASSLGVTGVSVEQYF
few | TRBD1 | 14 | TRBJ1-5 | TRBV5-4 | TGTGCCAGCAGCTTACAGGGGGCGAATCAGCCCCAGCATTTT | CASSLQGANQPQHF
. | TRBD1 | 15 | TRBJ1-2 | TRBV29-1 | TGCAGCGCAGACAGGGGCTGGTATGGCCGGTATGGCTACACCTTC | CSADRGWYGRYGYTF
. | . | 14 | TRBJ2-7 | TRBV2 | TGTGCCAGCGGACTCCGAGGGTGGGCGGGGGAGCAGTACTTC | CASGLRGWAGEQYF
. | . | 15 | TRBJ1-5 | TRBV6-1 | TGTGCCAGCAATGTCGCCTCAGGGATAGGTCAGCCCCAGCATTTT | CASNVASGIGQPQHF
. | TRBD1 | 16 | TRBJ1-5 | TRBV18 | TGTGCCAGCTCACCACTGGACAGGGGATACAATCAGCCCCAGCATTTT | CASSPLDRGYNQPQHF
few | . | 11 | TRBJ1-4 | TRBV19 | TGTGCCAGTAGTTACCGCCTGCGACTGTTTTTT | CASSYRLRLFF
. | TRBD1 | 16 | TRBJ1-1 | TRBV5-6 | TGTGCCAGCAGAGTTAGGGGGCCAGGTAGAAGTGCTGAAGCTTTCTTT | CASRVRGPGRSAEAFF
few | . | 16 | TRBJ2-5 | TRBV4-1 | TGCGCCAGCAGCCAAGTGAAGCGGGCCGCGCAAGAGACCCAGTACTTC | CASSQVKRAAQETQYF
. | TRBD1 | 14 | TRBJ1-6 | TRBV18 | TGTGCCAGCTCACCACCGACAGGGAGTTCACCCCTCCACTTT | CASSPPTGSSPLHF
. | TRBD2 | 14 | TRBJ2-1 | TRBV14 | TGTGCCAGCAGCCACCTAGCGGGGTACAGGGAGCAGTTCTTC | CASSHLAGYREQFF
few | . | 12 | TRBJ1-4 | TRBV16 | TGTGCCAGCAGCTCCCGGGGTGAAAAACTGTTTTTT | CASSSRGEKLFF
few | TRBD1 | 15 | TRBJ2-5 | TRBV5-1 | TGCGCCAGCAGCCCACTGACAGGGGTCCAAGAGACCCAGTACTTC | CASSPLTGVQETQYF
. | . | 16 | TRBJ2-3 | TRBV27 | TGTGCCAGCAGTTCCCCATCAGGCAGCTACACAGATACGCAGTATTTT | CASSSPSGSYTDTQYF
. | TRBD1 | 15 | TRBJ2-7 | TRBV5-1 | TGCGCCAGCAGCTTTGATCCGGGACAGGTGTACGAGCAGTACTTC | CASSFDPGQVYEQYF
few | . | 12 | TRBJ2-2 | TRBV5-1 | TGCGCCAGCAGGGCCGTCTCCGGGGAGCTGTTTTTT | CASRAVSGELFF
few | TRBD2 | 15 | TRBJ2-3 | TRBV12-5 | TGTGCTAGTGGGAGACTAGCGGGGCGCACAGATACGCAGTATTTT | CASGRLAGRTDTQYF
. | . | 13 | TRBJ1-1 | TRBV7-9 | TGTGCCAGCAGCTCTTCGGTTAACACTGAAGCTTTCTTT | CASSSSVNTEAFF